The present TCR beta chain was sequenced within a study of cytomegalovirus exposure and HLA in healthy donors. This CDR3 contains 16 residues. Germline values: CDR1 MGHDK, CDR2 SYGVNS. Trimming took off 6 bases at V and 0 bases at J, with 12 bases between the two ends. 13 Jbeta primers and 60 Vbeta primers were used for the PCR. Clones were sequenced by immunoSEQ multiplex PCR, and TCRdb holds only the in-frame ones, with some missing. The sample holds 150,000 to 200,000 clones, just under 80% seen once. This sequence originates from a woman in her 30s in good health and CMV-seronegative. The rearrangement joins TRBV25-1 to TRBJ2-6, with D unresolved. Sequencing was carried out using PBMCs. Here the CDR3 DNA reads TGTGCCAGCAGCTTTTTACACCACTCTGGGGCCAACGTCCTGACTTTC. Its translation: CASSFLHHSGANVLTF.